These T cell receptor beta chains were read from a single sample in a study of vaccination and CD4 T cells after COVID-19. In TCRdb, the PCR reads were re-called with MiXCR into one record per CDR3 protein. The sample holds about 15,000 distinct CDR3 sequences; 50% to 55% are singletons and the top ten take less than 7.5%. No cognate antigen is known for these TCRs. Specimen: CD4+ T cells from blood, cultured in vitro. These receptors were collected from a human donor who had recovered from COVID-19. Both conserved end residues are part of each CDR3. The order of the fields is clone size, V gene, J gene, D gene, CDR3 protein, CDR3 DNA. The D gene is left open where the match is weak. Rows give clone size only sometimes, using once, few, many, or a class for an expanded clone.

>NA|TRBV20-1|TRBJ1-1|TRBD1
CSARRTGGRTEAFF
TGCAGTGCTAGGCGGACAGGGGGCAGGACTGAAGCTTTCTTT
>once|TRBV4-2|TRBJ2-5|NA
CASSQDPLLKGETQYF
TGTGCCAGCAGCCAAGATCCCCTCCTAAAGGGGGAGACCCAGTACTTC
>NA|TRBV5-1|TRBJ1-2|NA
CASSLNVWDYGYTF
TGCGCCAGCAGCTTGAATGTGTGGGACTATGGCTACACCTTC
>medium-sized|TRBV15|TRBJ1-3|NA
CATSRDGGASGNTIYF
TGTGCCACCAGCAGAGACGGGGGGGCCTCTGGAAACACCATATATTTT
>NA|TRBV27|TRBJ2-2|NA
CASKGGTSSGELFF
TGTGCCAGCAAAGGTGGGACGAGTAGCGGGGAGCTGTTTTTT
>few|TRBV15|TRBJ1-6|TRBD1
CATSIWTGKPYNSPLHF
TGTGCCACCAGCATATGGACAGGGAAGCCCTATAATTCACCCCTCCACTTT
>NA|TRBV5-1|TRBJ2-7|NA
CASTDDLYEQYF
TGCGCCAGCACCGATGACCTCTACGAGCAGTACTTC
>NA|TRBV21-1|TRBJ1-1|NA
CASSRLRDRGPEAFF
TGTGCCAGCAGCAGGCTCCGGGACAGGGGCCCTGAAGCTTTCTTT
>NA|TRBV7-2|TRBJ2-7|TRBD2
CASRRTSGLLDEQYF
TGTGCCAGCAGACGAACTAGCGGGCTTCTCGACGAGCAGTACTTC
>NA|TRBV7-9|TRBJ1-2|NA
CASSPRGGFYTF
TGTGCCAGCAGCCCGAGGGGGGGATTCTACACCTTC
>NA|TRBV10-3|TRBJ1-1|NA
CAIGSVREGVGAFF
TGTGCCATCGGATCGGTCCGAGAGGGGGTAGGGGCTTTCTTT
>NA|TRBV30|TRBJ2-7|NA
CAWLRDFKQYF
TGTGCCTGGTTACGGGACTTTAAGCAGTACTTC
>NA|TRBV7-9|TRBJ2-2|NA
CASSQTGGELFF
TGTGCCAGCAGTCAAACGGGTGGGGAGCTGTTTTTT
>NA|TRBV6-1|TRBJ1-2|TRBD1
CASSTRQGGYGYTF
TGTGCCAGCAGCACCCGACAGGGAGGCTATGGCTACACCTTC
>NA|TRBV6-5|TRBJ2-5|TRBD1
CASSSFRGQQETQYF
TGTGCCAGCAGTTCTTTTAGGGGGCAACAGGAGACCCAGTACTTC
>NA|TRBV2|TRBJ2-4|TRBD2
CASSSHSAGGPNIQYF
TGTGCCAGCAGTTCTCACTCAGCGGGAGGGCCGAACATTCAGTACTTC
>NA|TRBV4-2|TRBJ1-1|NA
CASSQDRVGRKSEAFF
TGTGCCAGCAGCCAAGATCGTGTAGGGAGGAAGAGTGAAGCTTTCTTT
>NA|TRBV11-2|TRBJ2-1|NA
CASSSLGAERYNEQFF
TGTGCCAGCAGCTCCCTGGGGGCGGAAAGGTACAATGAGCAGTTCTTC
>NA|TRBV11-3|TRBJ2-1|TRBD2
CASSSPGLAGGYEQFF
TGTGCCAGCAGCTCCCCGGGACTAGCGGGAGGCTATGAGCAGTTCTTC
>NA|TRBV28|TRBJ1-2|TRBD1
CATGTDAYGYTF
TGTGCCACCGGGACAGATGCCTATGGCTACACCTTC
>NA|TRBV2|TRBJ1-2|NA
CATPRANYGYTF
TGTGCCACCCCAAGGGCCAACTATGGCTACACCTTC
>NA|TRBV20-1|TRBJ2-5|NA
CSARDRGLAGKTQYF
TGCAGTGCTAGAGATAGGGGTTTGGCAGGGAAGACCCAGTACTTC
>few|TRBV28|TRBJ1-2|NA
CASKFPGGRDGYTF
TGTGCCAGCAAATTCCCGGGGGGTAGGGATGGCTACACCTTC
>NA|TRBV7-2|TRBJ2-7|NA
CASSLAEGHEQYF
TGTGCCAGCAGCTTAGCGGAGGGCCACGAGCAGTACTTC
>NA|TRBV12-3/TRBV12-4|TRBJ2-2|NA
CASSPLMVAPGTGELFF
TGTGCCAGCAGTCCTCTGATGGTGGCCCCTGGCACCGGGGAGCTGTTTTTT
>few|TRBV20-1|TRBJ1-1|TRBD1
CSAAPGQGMNTEAFF
TGCAGTGCTGCTCCGGGACAGGGAATGAACACTGAAGCTTTCTTT
>NA|TRBV10-1|TRBJ2-3|NA
CASSARGRGTDTQYF
TGCGCCAGCAGCGCCCGAGGGAGAGGGACAGATACGCAGTATTTT
>NA|TRBV5-4|TRBJ2-3|TRBD2
CASSQYAGAVDTQYF
TGTGCCAGCAGCCAATACGCGGGAGCGGTAGATACGCAGTATTTT
>few|TRBV29-1|TRBJ2-7|NA
CSAEGETGYEQYF
TGCAGCGCGGAGGGGGAGACGGGCTACGAGCAGTACTTC
>few|TRBV6-1|TRBJ1-2|NA
CASSARGGYGYTF
TGTGCCAGCAGTGCCAGGGGTGGTTATGGCTACACCTTC
>few|TRBV20-1|TRBJ1-1|NA
CSAPRGVAEAFF
TGCAGTGCTCCCCGGGGGGTGGCTGAAGCTTTCTTT
>NA|TRBV6-1|TRBJ1-5|NA
CASSALTEGNQPQHF
TGTGCCAGCAGTGCGCTGACAGAAGGCAATCAGCCCCAGCATTTT
>NA|TRBV20-1|TRBJ2-3|TRBD2
CSARASGRGDTQYF
TGCAGTGCTAGAGCTAGCGGGAGGGGAGATACGCAGTATTTT
>NA|TRBV7-2|TRBJ1-3|TRBD1
CASSYGTGKGNTIYF
TGTGCCAGCAGCTACGGGACAGGGAAAGGAAACACCATATATTTT
>NA|TRBV5-1|TRBJ1-1|NA
CASSFGGRLIGNTEAFF
TGCGCCAGCAGTTTTGGGGGGCGCTTAATAGGGAACACTGAAGCTTTCTTT
>NA|TRBV7-9|TRBJ1-1|NA
CASNGARNTEAFF
TGTGCCAGCAACGGAGCACGGAACACTGAAGCTTTCTTT
>NA|TRBV3-1|TRBJ1-6|NA
CASSQEGRGNSPLHF
TGTGCCAGCAGCCAGGAGGGACGGGGTAATTCACCCCTCCACTTT
>NA|TRBV20-1|TRBJ1-2|TRBD1
CSARLSRGSEGYTF
TGCAGTGCTAGGCTTAGCAGGGGGTCCGAAGGCTACACCTTC
>NA|TRBV21-1|TRBJ2-7|NA
CASSKALVFSGSSYEQYF
TGTGCCAGCAGCAAAGCTTTAGTTTTTTCGGGCAGCTCCTACGAGCAGTACTTC
>few|TRBV7-9|TRBJ1-4|NA
CASSFPQRGATNEKLFF
TGTGCCAGCAGCTTCCCCCAACGGGGGGCAACTAATGAAAAACTGTTTTTT
>NA|TRBV6-1|TRBJ1-5|TRBD1
CASSRRRGTGGGSQPQHF
TGTGCCAGCAGTCGTCGCAGGGGGACAGGGGGCGGGAGTCAGCCCCAGCATTTT
>NA|TRBV20-1|TRBJ1-4|NA
CSARDWSGDEKLFF
TGCAGTGCTAGAGATTGGAGTGGGGATGAAAAACTGTTTTTT
>few|TRBV20-1|TRBJ2-5|TRBD2
CSARERLGLASQETQYF
TGCAGTGCTAGAGAGCGCCTCGGACTAGCATCGCAAGAGACCCAGTACTTC
>few|TRBV7-6|TRBJ1-3|NA
CAPTRTRGNTIYF
TGTGCCCCCACACGGACCAGGGGAAACACCATATATTTT
>NA|TRBV19|TRBJ2-3|TRBD2
CASSPLSGRDTQYF
TGTGCCAGTAGTCCCCTGAGCGGGAGAGATACGCAGTATTTT
>few|TRBV7-9|TRBJ1-1|NA
CASSLAGNTEAFF
TGTGCCAGCAGCTTAGCCGGGAACACTGAAGCTTTCTTT
>NA|TRBV6-1|TRBJ1-3|NA
CASSERRWQSSGNTIYF
TGTGCCAGCAGTGAACGGCGATGGCAAAGCTCTGGAAACACCATATATTTT
>NA|TRBV11-2|TRBJ1-2|NA
CASSLDPGGVGGYTF
TGTGCCAGCAGCTTAGATCCGGGGGGGGTAGGTGGCTACACCTTC
>NA|TRBV2|TRBJ1-2|NA
CASRQTENYGYTF
TGTGCCAGCAGACAGACAGAGAACTATGGCTACACCTTC
>NA|TRBV20-1|TRBJ1-6|NA
CSARPPSRGNSPLHF
TGCAGTGCTCGACCCCCGTCCAGGGGTAATTCACCCCTCCACTTT
>few|TRBV11-3|TRBJ1-1|NA
CASSLVAGWNTEAFF
TGTGCCAGCAGCTTAGTGGCAGGGTGGAACACTGAAGCTTTCTTT
>few|TRBV24-1|TRBJ1-2|NA
CATSDGRLGRVDGYTF
TGTGCCACCAGTGACGGGAGGTTGGGCAGGGTAGATGGCTACACCTTC
>NA|TRBV6-1|TRBJ2-3|TRBD2
CASMGLASDTQYF
TGTGCCAGCATGGGACTAGCATCAGATACGCAGTATTTT
>few|TRBV28|TRBJ1-5|NA
CASSRFSGGRLYQPQHF
TGTGCCAGCAGCCGCTTCTCGGGGGGGCGCTTGTATCAGCCCCAGCATTTT